The source of this TCR beta chain is a study of T cells in narcolepsy. Background on the study: Healthy controls were enrolled alongside patients with narcolepsy type 1 or type 2.

Only in-frame clones appear in the TCRdb table, and some are missing; sequencing was by immunoSEQ multiplex PCR. The table has tens of thousands of clones, roughly 82% seen once. Note on this clone: The antigen is unknown.

Study findings and constraints: Same-patient CSF and blood CD4+ T cell clonotypes included HCRT-specific and TRIB2-specific autoreactive ones. Healthy controls reportedly lacked the autoreactive clonotypes serially found in patients' blood.

The CDR3 extends over 18 amino acids. Per the germline V gene, CDR1 is SGHTA and CDR2 is FQGTGA. The junction had 14 bases not matched to a gene; V was cut back by 5 bases and J by 5 bases. This clonotype was sampled from a human donor with narcolepsy. The chain joins TRBV7-3 to TRBJ1-5, with 11 positions matching TRBD1. The source material was CD45RA- memory CD4+ T cells from PBMCs. DNA of the CDR3: TGTGCCAGCAGCCCCCTGGGGACAGGGGGAAATTTTGATCAGCCCCAGCATTTT. Translated, it gives CASSPLGTGGNFDQPQHF.